The T cell receptor (beta chain) described here comes from a study of blood T cells in healthy people across ages. Findings and caveats of the study: The unsorted PBMCs prevented any conclusive comparison of naive versus antigen-experienced cells.

The authors ran a second PCR of 7 to 11 cycles using a sample-barcoded 5' primer and a J-beta primer mix. MiXCR, run by TCRdb on the 5' RACE reads, gives a single entry per CDR3 protein. The profile shows some 930,000 distinct CDR3 sequences, 25% to 35% of them singletons. CDR1 DFQATT and CDR2 SNEGSKA come from the germline V gene (reference sequence). The V and J ends lost 5 bases and 11 bases respectively, with 15 bases between them. CDR3 length equals 11 residues. Regarding this clonotype: Its antigen is unidentified.

This sample was also put to use in a study of T cells of mothers and their children. That work contributes: For related and unrelated pairs alike, thymic selection shapes TCR recombination output similarly.

The clonotype comes from a woman aged 40 to 49 in good health. The V and J genes are TRBV20-1 and TRBJ2-5, with D possibly being TRBD1 (7 bases). The sample was blood. CDR3 nucleotides: TGCAGTGCTGACCAGGGGGGTGAGCAGTACTTC. The encoded protein is CSADQGGEQYF.